The clone carrying this T cell receptor (beta chain) was detected only a few times. The target antigen is unknown. Sequencing used immunoSEQ multiplex PCR; TCRdb keeps in-frame clones, though not all of them. This sample has more than 30,000 clones, with around 84% found just once. Controls came from buffy coats of healthy blood donors. The data stem from a study of STAT5B mutations in CD4+ large granular lymphocyte leukemia. Study-wide context: Healthy donors showed HLA-associated enrichment of the CDR3 'QG' motif.

Germline CDR1 is LNHDA and CDR2 is SQIVND (reference sequence). CDR3 size: 12 residues. The V end lost 8 bases, the J end lost 8 bases, and 15 bases lay between the germline ends. General study findings and limits: Without HLA matching, higher CD4+ than CD8+ T-LGLL clonality could reflect small sample size. 8/27 top patient clones versus 2/35 control clones were TRBV06-family.

The rearrangement joins TRBV19 to TRBJ1-2; D remains ambiguous. Sample: CD4+ T cells from blood buffy coats. This receptor was identified in a human donor in good health. CDR3 DNA: TGTGCCAGTCTACACGTATCGGGGGGCTACACCTTC. Translation gives CASLHVSGGYTF.